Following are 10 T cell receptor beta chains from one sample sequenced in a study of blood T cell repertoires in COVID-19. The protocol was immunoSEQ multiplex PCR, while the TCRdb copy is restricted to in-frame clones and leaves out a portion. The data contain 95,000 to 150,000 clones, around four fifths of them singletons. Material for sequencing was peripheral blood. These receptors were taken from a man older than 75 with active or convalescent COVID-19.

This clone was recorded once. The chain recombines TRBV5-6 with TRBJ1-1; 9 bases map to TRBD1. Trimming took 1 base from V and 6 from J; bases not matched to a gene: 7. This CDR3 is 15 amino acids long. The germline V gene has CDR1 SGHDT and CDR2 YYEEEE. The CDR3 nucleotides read TGTGCCAGCAGCTTGTTTGACAGGGGGTTCGCTGAAGCTTTCTTT. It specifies CASSLFDRGFAEAFF.

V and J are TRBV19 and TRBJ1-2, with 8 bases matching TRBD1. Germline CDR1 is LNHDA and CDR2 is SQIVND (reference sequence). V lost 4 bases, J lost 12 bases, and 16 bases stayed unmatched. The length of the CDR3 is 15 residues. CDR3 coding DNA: TGTGCCAGTAGTACGTCCCCCGGGACAGGACATGTCCACACCTTC. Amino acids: CASSTSPGTGHVHTF.

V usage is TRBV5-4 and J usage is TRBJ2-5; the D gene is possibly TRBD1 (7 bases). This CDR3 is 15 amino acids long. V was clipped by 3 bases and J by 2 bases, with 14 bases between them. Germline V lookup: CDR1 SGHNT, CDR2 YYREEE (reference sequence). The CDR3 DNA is TGTGCCAGCAGCTGGGGGGACAGAATTCAAGAGACCCAGTACTTC. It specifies CASSWGDRIQETQYF.

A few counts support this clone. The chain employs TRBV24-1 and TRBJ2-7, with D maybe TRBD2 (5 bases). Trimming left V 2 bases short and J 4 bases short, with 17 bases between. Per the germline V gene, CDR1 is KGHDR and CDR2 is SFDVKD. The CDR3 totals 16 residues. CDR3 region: CATSDSHSGKTYEQYF. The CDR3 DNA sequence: TGTGCCACCAGTGATTCGCATTCCGGGAAGACTTACGAGCAGTACTTC.

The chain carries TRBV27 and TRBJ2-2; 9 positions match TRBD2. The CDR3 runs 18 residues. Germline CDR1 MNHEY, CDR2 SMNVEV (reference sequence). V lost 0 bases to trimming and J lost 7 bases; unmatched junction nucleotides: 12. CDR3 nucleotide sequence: TGTGCCAGCAGTTTATCTGTTTGGGCGGGGGGGCGCGACGGGGAGCTGTTTTTT. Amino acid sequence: CASSLSVWAGGRDGELFF.

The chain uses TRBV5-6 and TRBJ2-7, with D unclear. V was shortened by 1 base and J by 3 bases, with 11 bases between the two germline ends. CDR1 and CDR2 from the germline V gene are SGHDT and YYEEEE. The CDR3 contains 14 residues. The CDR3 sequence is CASSLRVILYEQYF. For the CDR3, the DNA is TGTGCCAGCAGCTTGCGGGTGATTCTCTACGAGCAGTACTTC.

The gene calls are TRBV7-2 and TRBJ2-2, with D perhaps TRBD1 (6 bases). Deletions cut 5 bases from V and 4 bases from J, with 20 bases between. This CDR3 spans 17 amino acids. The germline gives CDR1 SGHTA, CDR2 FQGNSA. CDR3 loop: CASSVELHRVRTGELFF. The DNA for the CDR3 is TGTGCCAGCAGCGTCGAGCTACACAGGGTTCGCACCGGGGAGCTGTTTTTT.

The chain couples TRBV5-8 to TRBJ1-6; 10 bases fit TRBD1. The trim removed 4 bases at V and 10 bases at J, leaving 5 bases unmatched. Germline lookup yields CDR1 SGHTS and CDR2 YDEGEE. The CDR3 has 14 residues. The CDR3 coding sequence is TGTGCCAGCAGCCCGACAGGGGGCTACTCACCCCTCCACTTT. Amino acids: CASSPTGGYSPLHF.

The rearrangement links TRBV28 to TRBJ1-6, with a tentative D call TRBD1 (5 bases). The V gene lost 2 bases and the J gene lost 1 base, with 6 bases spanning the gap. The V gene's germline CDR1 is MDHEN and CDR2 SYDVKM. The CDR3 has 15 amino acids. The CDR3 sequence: CASSLAGSYNSPLHF. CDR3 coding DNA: TGTGCCAGCAGTTTAGCAGGGTCCTATAATTCACCCCTCCACTTT.

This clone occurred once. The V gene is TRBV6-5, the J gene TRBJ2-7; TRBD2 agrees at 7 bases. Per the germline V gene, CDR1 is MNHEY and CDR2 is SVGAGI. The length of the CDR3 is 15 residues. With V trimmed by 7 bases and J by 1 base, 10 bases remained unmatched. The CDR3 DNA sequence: TGTGCCAGCATCTCCCCGGGGGGAAGGTCCTACGAGCAGTACTTC. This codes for CASISPGGRSYEQYF.